This T cell receptor (beta chain) was documented in a study of shared clonotypes between healthy human individuals. V was trimmed by 3 bases and J by 15 bases, leaving 12 bases between them. The germline V gene encodes CDR1 SGHTA and CDR2 FQGNSA. The CDR3 contains 12 residues. Libraries were prepared by immunoSEQ multiplex PCR; TCRdb keeps only in-frame clonotypes and omits some of them. The data hold about 600,000 clones, with over 95% observed a single time. Study-wide points: Limited genetic and exposure-history diversity came from having few donors.

The naive CD8 population came from CD45RO-negative cells selected for CCR7, without terminally differentiated effector memory CD45RA+ cells. This clone was counted once. As yet, its antigen is unknown. The chain joins TRBV7-2 to TRBJ1-6; TRBD1 might be the D (6 bases). Sequenced: naive CD8+ T cells sorted from blood. This receptor was obtained from a woman in her 30s in good health. DNA for the CDR3: TGTGCCAGCAGCTTCACAGGGTATCTCCTCCACTTT. It encodes CASSFTGYLLHF. The full variable domain, with the rest looked up from reference TRBV7-2 and TRBJ1-6, is GAGVSQSPSNKVTEKGKDVELRCDPISGHTALYWYRQSLGQGLEFLIYFQGNSAPDKSGLPSDRFSAERTGGSVSTLTIQRTQQEDSAVYLCASSFTGYLLHFGNGTRLTVT.